The clone carrying this TCR beta chain was found many times. The sample is drawn from a study of T-cell reconstitution after alpha-beta-depleted transplantation in children. The library targeted TCRbeta and was prepared with unique molecular identifiers. TCRdb independently ran MiXCR on the PCR reads; one entry per CDR3 protein. Of around 93,000 distinct CDR3 sequences in the sample, 7.5% to 9.5% are singletons; the top ten hold roughly 6.9%. Material: PBMCs from the stem cell graft donor, obtained from the stem cell graft. This TCR was sampled from a human donor who donated a stem cell graft to a child with congenital amegakaryocytic thrombocytopenia.

The CDR3 DNA is TGTGCCAGCTCACCCCAGGATACGCAGTATTTT. Protein: CASSPQDTQYF. The rearrangement links TRBV18 to TRBJ2-3; no firm D call. CDR1 and CDR2 from the germline V gene are KGHSH and LQKENI. V was trimmed by 3 bases and J by 6 bases, leaving 4 bases between them. CDR3 size: 11 residues.